The 18 T cell receptor beta chains in this list originate from one sample, sequenced in a study of T cell responses to AZD1222 COVID-19 vaccine. Produced via immunoSEQ multiplex PCR; TCRdb's table is partial and in-frame only. The table has roughly 120,000 clones, roughly 87% seen once; the top ten hold roughly 10%. The material was peripheral blood, obtained on day 0 of AZD1222 vaccination. The receptor set was obtained from an adult in good health.

This clone has only one observation. The chain couples TRBV6-1 to TRBJ1-2; a weak D match, TRBD1 (6 bases). V shed 2 bases and J shed 2 bases, with 6 bases lying between them. This CDR3 has 13 residues. Per germline, CDR1 MNHNS and CDR2 SASEGT. In nucleotides, the CDR3 is TGTGCCAGCAGTGAAAGGGGGAACTATGGCTACACCTTC. Its protein product is CASSERGNYGYTF.

This clone was seen a few times. The chain has TRBV5-1 and TRBJ1-5, with D maybe TRBD1 (5 bases). Germline lookup yields CDR1 SGHRS and CDR2 YFSETQ. The V gene lost 1 base and the J gene lost 8 bases, with 13 bases spanning the gap. The CDR3 spans 14 residues. CDR3 DNA sequence: TGCGCCAGCAGCTTGAATGTGGGGCTGGAGCCCCAGCATTTT. It is translated as CASSLNVGLEPQHF.

V usage is TRBV20-1 and J usage is TRBJ2-5; 8 nucleotides agree with TRBD2. There are 14 residues in the CDR3. V lost 3 bases to trimming and J lost 5 bases; unmatched junction nucleotides: 8. Per germline, CDR1 DFQATT and CDR2 SNEGSKA (reference sequence). CDR3 residues: CSASVIAGRETQYF. CDR3 sequence (DNA): TGCAGTGCTAGTGTGATAGCGGGGCGGGAGACCCAGTACTTC.

The gene calls are TRBV11-2 and TRBJ2-5; no reliable D call. The V gene lost 3 bases and the J gene lost 5 bases, with 7 bases spanning the gap. Looked up from germline, CDR1 is SGHAT and CDR2 is FQNNGV. The CDR3 runs to 12 residues. The CDR3 sequence: CASSFTGETQYF. The CDR3 nucleotides are TGTGCCAGCAGCTTCACCGGGGAGACCCAGTACTTC.

The CDR3 sequence: CASSETGGNTEAFF. The CDR3 coding sequence is TGTGCCAGTAGTGAGACAGGGGGGAACACTGAAGCTTTCTTT. The chain carries TRBV19 and TRBJ1-1, with 9 bases that match TRBD1. The CDR3 runs to 14 residues. Per germline, CDR1 LNHDA and CDR2 SQIVND (reference sequence). V shed 5 bases and J 1 base; nucleotides not matched to a gene: 2.

J is TRBJ1-2 and V is TRBV6-5; D perhaps matches TRBD1 (5 bases). This CDR3 region has 14 residues. Germline assignment: CDR1 MNHEY and CDR2 SVGAGI. V lost 3 bases to trimming and J lost 2 bases, with 10 bases between them. The CDR3 loop is CASSYQSGNYGYTF. The CDR3 region has the DNA TGTGCCAGCAGTTATCAATCAGGGAACTATGGCTACACCTTC.

This rearrangement joins TRBV27 to TRBJ2-3, with 8 bases matching TRBD2. J lost 0 bases, V lost 5 bases, and 4 bases had no gene match. Germline-derived CDR1 and CDR2 are MNHEY and SMNVEV (reference sequence). This CDR3 contains 15 residues. The CDR3 DNA reads as TGTGCCAGCAGTCCCGGACTAGCTAGCACAGATACGCAGTATTTT. This gives the protein CASSPGLASTDTQYF.

The V call is TRBV27, the J call TRBJ2-7, with D possibly matching TRBD2 (5 bases). V lost 2 bases and J 5 bases, leaving 13 bases between the germline ends. Germline V gene data show CDR1 as MNHEY and CDR2 as SMNVEV (reference sequence). The CDR3 is 14 residues long. The CDR3 is CASSLISGSNEQYF. The DNA for the CDR3 is TGTGCCAGCAGTTTAATTTCTGGGAGCAACGAGCAGTACTTC.

The chain employs TRBV6-5 and TRBJ1-1; 8 bases are a match to TRBD1. CDR3 length: 13 residues. V was clipped by 5 bases and J by 7 bases; unmatched bases: 6. Germline assignment: CDR1 MNHEY and CDR2 SVGAGI. The CDR3 loop is CASSPPDRGEAFF. CDR3 bases: TGTGCCAGCAGTCCACCCGACAGGGGTGAAGCTTTCTTT.

The V and J genes are TRBV28 and TRBJ1-1; 7 nucleotides agree with TRBD1. J gave up 2 bases and V 8 bases, and 11 bases lay outside the gene matches. Germline assignment: CDR1 MDHEN and CDR2 SYDVKM. The CDR3 sequence is 15 residues long. CDR3 loop: CASAPGGTDNTEAFF. The CDR3 bases are TGTGCCAGCGCCCCAGGGGGGACAGATAACACTGAAGCTTTCTTT.

The chain recombines TRBV7-2 with TRBJ2-1; D is tentatively TRBD1 or TRBD2 (5 bases each). The CDR3 has 15 amino acids. Trimming stripped 5 bases from V and 2 bases from J, with 13 bases between. The germline CDR1 and CDR2 sequences are SGHTA and FQGNSA. The CDR3 DNA reads TGTGCCAGCAGCCCAAGGGACGTAGCCTACAATGAGCAGTTCTTC. Translating it yields CASSPRDVAYNEQFF.

This CDR3 reads CASSLAVSYEQYF. In DNA, the CDR3 is TGTGCCAGCAGCTTAGCGGTTTCCTACGAGCAGTACTTC. This chain connects TRBV7-6 to TRBJ2-7; D is undetermined. The V gene's germline CDR1 is SGHVS and CDR2 FNYEAQ. This CDR3 comprises 13 residues. The V gene lost 0 bases and the J gene lost 1 base, with 4 bases spanning the gap.

CDR3 region: CASSLSAYNSPLHF. The CDR3 DNA follows: TGTGCCAGCAGTTTATCTGCGTATAATTCACCCCTCCACTTT. The V call is TRBV28, the J call TRBJ1-6, with D uncertain. Trimming removed 1 base from V and 4 bases from J, with 5 bases in between. CDR3 length: 14 residues. The germline V gene has CDR1 MDHEN and CDR2 SYDVKM.

CDR3 protein: CASDRRGRAFF. The CDR3, as DNA: TGTGCCAGCGATCGGAGGGGGCGAGCTTTCTTT. The chain is built from TRBV2 and TRBJ1-1; 7 bases agree with TRBD1. Germline V gene sequence: CDR1 SNHLY, CDR2 FYNNEI. Trimming removed 8 bases from V and 10 bases from J; junction bases left unmatched: 7. CDR3 length equals 11 residues.

The chain is built from TRBV7-3 and TRBJ2-1, with TRBD2 matching over 13 bases. Germline V CDR1 and CDR2: SGHTA, FQGTGA. V lost 2 bases and J lost 15; bases outside the gene matches: 7. This CDR3 has 14 amino acids. CDR3 bases: TGTGCCAGCAGCTTAGGACTAGCGGGAGAGCGGCCGTTCTTC. Translating it yields CASSLGLAGERPFF.

V and J are TRBV3-1 (or the pseudogene TRBV3-2) and TRBJ2-3, with D unresolved. Germline V gives CDR1 LGHDT, CDR2 YNNKEL (reference sequence). V shed 1 base and J shed 2 bases, with 7 bases lying between them. The CDR3 has 14 amino acids. The CDR3 is CASSQGGTTDTQYF. CDR3 bases: TGTGCCAGCAGCCAAGGTGGCACCACAGATACGCAGTATTTT.

The rearrangement links TRBV7-9 to TRBJ2-3, with 12 bases identical to TRBD1. The length of the CDR3 is 15 residues. V lost 4 bases, J lost 5 bases, and 4 bases stayed unmatched. Germline V gene lookup returns CDR1 SEHNR and CDR2 FQNEAQ (reference sequence). The CDR3 DNA sequence: TGTGCCAGCAGCTCGGGACAGGGGGCTAAAGATACGCAGTATTTT. Its protein product is CASSSGQGAKDTQYF.

The rearrangement uses TRBV7-8 and TRBJ2-1, with TRBD2 matching 7 bases. Trimming took 4 bases from V and 5 from J; bases not matched to a gene: 11. Germline V gene lookup returns CDR1 SGHVS and CDR2 FQNEAQ. CDR3 length: 16 amino acids. The CDR3 DNA reads TGTGCCAGCAGCTCCCACAAGCAGCGGGGTAACAATGAGCAGTTCTTC. It yields the protein CASSSHKQRGNNEQFF.